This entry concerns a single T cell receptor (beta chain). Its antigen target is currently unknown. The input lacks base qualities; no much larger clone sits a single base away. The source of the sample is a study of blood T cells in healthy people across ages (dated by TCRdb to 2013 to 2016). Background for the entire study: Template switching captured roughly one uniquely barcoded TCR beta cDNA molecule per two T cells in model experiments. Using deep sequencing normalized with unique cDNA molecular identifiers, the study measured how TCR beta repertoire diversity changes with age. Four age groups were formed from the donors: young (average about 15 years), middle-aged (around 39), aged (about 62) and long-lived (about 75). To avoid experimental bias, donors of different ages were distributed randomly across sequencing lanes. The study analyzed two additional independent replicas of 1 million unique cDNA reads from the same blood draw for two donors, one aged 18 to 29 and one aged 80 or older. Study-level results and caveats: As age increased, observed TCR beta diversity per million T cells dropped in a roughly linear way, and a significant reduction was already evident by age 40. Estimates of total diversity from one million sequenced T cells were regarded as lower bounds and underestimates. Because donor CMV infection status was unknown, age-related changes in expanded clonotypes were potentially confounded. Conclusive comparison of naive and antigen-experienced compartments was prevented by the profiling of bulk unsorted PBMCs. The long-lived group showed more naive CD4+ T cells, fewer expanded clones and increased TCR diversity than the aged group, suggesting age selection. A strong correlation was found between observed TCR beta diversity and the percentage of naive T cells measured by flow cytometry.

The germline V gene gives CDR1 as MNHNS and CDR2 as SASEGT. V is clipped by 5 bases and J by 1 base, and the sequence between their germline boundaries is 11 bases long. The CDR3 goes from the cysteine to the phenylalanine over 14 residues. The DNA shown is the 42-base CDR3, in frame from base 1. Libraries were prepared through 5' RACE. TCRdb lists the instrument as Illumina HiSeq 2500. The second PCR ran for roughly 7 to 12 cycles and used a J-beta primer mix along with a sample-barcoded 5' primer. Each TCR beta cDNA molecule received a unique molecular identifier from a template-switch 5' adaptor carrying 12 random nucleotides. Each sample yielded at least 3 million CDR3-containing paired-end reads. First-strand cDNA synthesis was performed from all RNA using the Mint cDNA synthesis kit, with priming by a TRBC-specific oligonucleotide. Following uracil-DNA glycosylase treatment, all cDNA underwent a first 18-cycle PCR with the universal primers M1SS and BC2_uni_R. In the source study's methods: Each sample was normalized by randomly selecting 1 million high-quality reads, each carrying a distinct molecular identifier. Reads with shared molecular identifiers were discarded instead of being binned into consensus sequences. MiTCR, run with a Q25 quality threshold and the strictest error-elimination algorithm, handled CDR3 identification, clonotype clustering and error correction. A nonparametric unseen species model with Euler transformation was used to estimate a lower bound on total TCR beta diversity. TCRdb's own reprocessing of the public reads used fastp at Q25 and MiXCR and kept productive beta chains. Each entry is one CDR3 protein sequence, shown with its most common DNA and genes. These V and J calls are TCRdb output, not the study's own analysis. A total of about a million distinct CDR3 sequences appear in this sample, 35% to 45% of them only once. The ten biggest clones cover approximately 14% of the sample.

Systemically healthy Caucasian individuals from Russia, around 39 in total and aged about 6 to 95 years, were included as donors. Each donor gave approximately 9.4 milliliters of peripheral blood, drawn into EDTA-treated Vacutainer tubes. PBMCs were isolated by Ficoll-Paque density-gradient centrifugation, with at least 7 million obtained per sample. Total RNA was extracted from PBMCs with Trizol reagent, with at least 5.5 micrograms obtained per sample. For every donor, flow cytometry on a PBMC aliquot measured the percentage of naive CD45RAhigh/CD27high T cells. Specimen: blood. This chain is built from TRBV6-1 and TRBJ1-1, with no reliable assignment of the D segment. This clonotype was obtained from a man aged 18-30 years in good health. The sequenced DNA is TGTGCCAGCAGTATCCCGCTATCGAACACTGAAGCTTTCTTT. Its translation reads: CASSIPLSNTEAFF.